A selection of T cell receptor beta chains follows, all from one sample in a study of blood T cell repertoires in COVID-19. Assay: immunoSEQ multiplex PCR; the TCRdb copy retains only in-frame clones and omits some. Among 150,000 to 200,000 clones listed, roughly 80% were seen once. Sequenced input: peripheral blood. All receptors derive from a woman in her sixties or seventies with COVID-19, enrolled during active disease. Both conserved end residues are part of each CDR3. The D gene is left open where the match is weak. Rows may omit the clone size; those that give it use once, few, many or a size class.

clone size	D gene	V gene	J gene	CDR3 DNA	CDR3 protein
NA	NA	TRBV7-3	TRBJ1-1	TGTGCCAGCAGCTTGGGCCAGAACACTGAAGCTTTCTTT	CASSLGQNTEAFF
NA	NA	TRBV27	TRBJ1-5	TGTGCCAGCAGTTTAGGAGTGGGCAATCAGCCCCAGCATTTT	CASSLGVGNQPQHF
NA	NA	TRBV30	TRBJ1-4	TGTGCCTGGAACTCGGACAGATCTAATGAAAAACTGTTTTTT	CAWNSDRSNEKLFF
NA	TRBD1	TRBV6-5	TRBJ2-5	TGTGCCAGCAGTCCGTGGACAGGGGGAGAGACCCAGTACTTC	CASSPWTGGETQYF
NA	NA	TRBV9	TRBJ1-4	TGTGCCAGCAGCGTCTCAGGGACAACTAATGAAAAACTGTTTTTT	CASSVSGTTNEKLFF
NA	NA	TRBV3-1/TRBV3-2	TRBJ1-1	TGTGCCAGCAGCCAAGAGCGGGCCCTACACACTGAAGCTTTCTTT	CASSQERALHTEAFF
NA	NA	TRBV18	TRBJ2-5	TGTGCCAGCTCACTAGGGGTGGCCGAGACCCAGTACTTC	CASSLGVAETQYF
NA	TRBD2	TRBV11-2	TRBJ2-1	TGTGCCAGCAGCTTAAGTGCTAGCGGTCACTACAATGAGCAGTTCTTC	CASSLSASGHYNEQFF
once	TRBD1	TRBV28	TRBJ1-2	TGTGCCACCCGGACAGGGGGCAACTATGGCTACACCTTC	CATRTGGNYGYTF
NA	NA	TRBV5-6	TRBJ1-2	TGTGCCAGCAGCGACACCCGACCTTCCAAAGGCTACACCTTC	CASSDTRPSKGYTF
NA	NA	TRBV29-1	TRBJ2-1	TGCAGCGTTCTGCTAGCCGGCAATGAGCAGTTCTTC	CSVLLAGNEQFF
NA	NA	TRBV30	TRBJ2-7	TGTGCCTGGAGTCTGGGTGGAGCTGCCTACGAGCAGTACTTC	CAWSLGGAAYEQYF
NA	TRBD2	TRBV14	TRBJ2-5	TGTGCCAGCAGCTCCCGACTAGCGGGAGCCCAAGAGACCCAGTACTTC	CASSSRLAGAQETQYF
NA	TRBD1	TRBV19	TRBJ2-2	TGTGCCAGTAGTCAGGGGGCCGGGGAGCTGTTTTTT	CASSQGAGELFF
NA	NA	TRBV27	TRBJ1-5	TGTGCCAGCAGAAAAGGGGTTCTTCAGCCCCAGCATTTT	CASRKGVLQPQHF
NA	NA	TRBV11-2	TRBJ2-1	TGTGCCAGCAGCTCCGGGACTTCCCCCTACAATGAGCAGTTCTTC	CASSSGTSPYNEQFF
NA	TRBD1	TRBV18	TRBJ2-5	TGTGCCAGCTCACGGGACAGACAAGAGACCCAGTACTTC	CASSRDRQETQYF
NA	NA	TRBV29-1	TRBJ1-2	TGCAGCGTTATATTGGGGGCGCAAGGCTACACCTTC	CSVILGAQGYTF
NA	NA	TRBV14	TRBJ2-6	TGTGCCAGCACCGGAAGGGGGGGGCCTGGGGCCAACGTCCTGACTTTC	CASTGRGGPGANVLTF
once	NA	TRBV5-1	TRBJ2-3	TGCGCCAGCAGCTTAGGAGGTGCCACCGCCACAGATACGCAGTATTTT	CASSLGGATATDTQYF
NA	NA	TRBV19	TRBJ2-5	TGTGCCAGTAGGGCACCGACCGGGGAGACCCAGTACTTC	CASRAPTGETQYF
NA	TRBD2	TRBV19	TRBJ2-2	TGTGCCAGTAGTCTCTCAACTAGCGGGAACACCGGGGAGCTGTTTTTT	CASSLSTSGNTGELFF
NA	TRBD1	TRBV7-3	TRBJ2-3	TGTGCCAGCAGCCCCAGGGGGCCCACAGATACGCAGTATTTT	CASSPRGPTDTQYF
NA	NA	TRBV25-1	TRBJ1-1	TGTGCCAGCAGTGATCTGACAGGCCTAGGAATTGACACTGAAGCTTTCTTT	CASSDLTGLGIDTEAFF
once	NA	TRBV3-1/TRBV3-2	TRBJ1-3	TGTGCCAGCAGCCCGCTGAGGGGGGGTGGAAACACCATATATTTT	CASSPLRGGGNTIYF
NA	TRBD1	TRBV19	TRBJ1-2	TGTGCCAGTAGTATACCAAGGACAGGTTCCACGGGTGGCTACACCTTC	CASSIPRTGSTGGYTF
NA	NA	TRBV6-1	TRBJ1-2	TGTGCCAGCAGTGACAGGTTTGGCTATGGCTACACCTTC	CASSDRFGYGYTF
few	TRBD1	TRBV28	TRBJ2-1	TGTGCCAGCAGCCCAAGACAGGGGCGACGGAATGAGCAGTTCTTC	CASSPRQGRRNEQFF
NA	TRBD1	TRBV24-1	TRBJ1-5	TGTGCCACCAGTCTTACCGGGACAGGGGGCAATCAGCCCCAGCATTTT	CATSLTGTGGNQPQHF
NA	NA	TRBV28	TRBJ1-5	TGTGCCAGCAAGGTGGCGCCGGGGCAGCCCCAGCATTTT	CASKVAPGQPQHF
NA	TRBD1	TRBV27	TRBJ1-1	TGTGCCAGCATGACAGGGAGATGGAACACTGAAGCTTTCTTT	CASMTGRWNTEAFF
once	NA	TRBV3-1/TRBV3-2	TRBJ1-3	TGTGCCAGCAGCCGCGGTGGGGGGTCTGGAAACACCATATATTTT	CASSRGGGSGNTIYF